Presented here are 31 T cell receptor beta chains from one specimen sequenced in a study of beta chain features in type 1 diabetes. Expressed TCRB transcripts got sequenced, as all isolated RNA was reverse transcribed. Some clones are missing from TCRdb's copy, which holds only in-frame ones; the method was immunoSEQ multiplex PCR. The sample lists just over 600,000 clones; around 15% were seen once. Sequenced sample: naive CD4+ T cells from blood. The receptor set was obtained from a man between 18 and 29 years old in good health.

The rearrangement uses TRBV6-5 and TRBJ2-1, with D uncertain. Germline CDR1 MNHEY, CDR2 SVGAGI. V was trimmed by 6 bases and J by 5 bases, leaving 5 bases between them. The CDR3 loop spans 11 amino acids. As DNA, the CDR3 is TGTGCCAGCAGCCGAAACAATGAGCAGTTCTTC. Its translation is CASSRNNEQFF.

With regard to this clone: Other DNA sequences in this specimen translate into the identical CDR3. The V call is TRBV30, the J call TRBJ2-7; D uncertain. From germline, CDR1 is GTSNPN and CDR2 SVGIG (reference sequence). The CDR3 totals 11 residues. V was cut by 0 bases and J by 4 bases, with 4 bases left in between. CDR3: CAWSVGYEQYF. In DNA form, the CDR3 reads TGTGCCTGGAGTGTTGGTTACGAGCAGTACTTC.

The V call is TRBV19, the J call TRBJ2-7; perhaps TRBD1 as D (5 bases). Trimming left V 7 bases short and J 1 base short, with 8 bases between. Germline loops: CDR1 LNHDA, CDR2 SQIVND (reference sequence). The CDR3 is 12 residues long. The chain's CDR3 is CASTDRSYEQYF. The DNA of the CDR3 is TGTGCCAGTACCGACAGATCCTACGAGCAGTACTTC.

This clone was picked up a small number of times. V and J are TRBV6-5 and TRBJ2-5; 8 bases agree with TRBD1. V was pared by 7 bases and J by 5 bases, with 6 bases of the junction left unmatched. Germline V CDR1 and CDR2: MNHEY, SVGAGI. This CDR3 has 13 residues. The CDR3 region is CASTRYRGETQYF. CDR3 nucleotides: TGTGCCAGCACTCGATACAGGGGGGAGACCCAGTACTTC.

The chain combines TRBV9 with TRBJ1-2, with a weak D call TRBD1 (5 bases). The germline V and J ends were trimmed by 0 bases and 5 bases, with 14 bases remaining between them. Germline V gene sequence: CDR1 SGDLS, CDR2 YYNGEE. The CDR3 has 15 amino acids. CDR3 in DNA: TGTGCCAGCAGCGTAGAGACAAGAGGGGATTATGGCTACACCTTC. Its protein is CASSVETRGDYGYTF.

This clone was counted between two and nine times. Other DNA sequences from this sample encode an identical CDR3 as well. The chain is built from TRBV6-1 and TRBJ1-1; the D is unclear. The CDR3 sequence is 13 residues long. V was cut by 3 bases and J by 0 bases, with 5 bases left in between. Per germline, CDR1 MNHNS and CDR2 SASEGT. DNA of the CDR3: TGTGCCAGCAGTGATCAAATGAACACTGAAGCTTTCTTT. It specifies CASSDQMNTEAFF.

This chain uses TRBV11-2 with TRBJ1-1; no reliable D call. V gave up 3 bases and J gave up 6 bases, with 17 bases separating them. The length of the CDR3 is 15 residues. CDR1 and CDR2 from the germline V gene are SGHAT and FQNNGV. The CDR3 reads CASSFSPVWSPEAFF. The CDR3 DNA sequence: TGTGCCAGCAGCTTTTCCCCAGTGTGGTCGCCTGAAGCTTTCTTT.

This clone came up a few times. The genes are TRBV10-3 and TRBJ2-1; the D gene is possibly TRBD1 (6 bases). Germline V gene data show CDR1 as ENHRY and CDR2 as SYGVKD. This CDR3 spans 13 amino acids. Between the trimmed V and J ends, which lost 3 bases and 5 bases, there was a span of 8 bases. The CDR3 region is CAISDQGNNEQFF. The CDR3 DNA reads as TGTGCCATCAGTGATCAGGGGAACAATGAGCAGTTCTTC.

This clone has more than one count but fewer than ten. J is TRBJ1-2 and V is TRBV28; TRBD1 matches 8 bases. The CDR3 spans 15 residues. Trimming removed 4 bases from V and 7 bases from J; junction bases left unmatched: 11. The V gene's germline CDR1 is MDHEN and CDR2 SYDVKM. CDR3 sequence reads: CASSYSRTGRGGYTF. CDR3 DNA: TGTGCCAGCAGTTACTCTCGGACAGGGCGGGGTGGCTACACCTTC.

The J gene is TRBJ2-5, the V gene TRBV28, with 13 bases that match TRBD2. V lost 6 bases, J lost 7 bases, and 8 bases stayed unmatched. This CDR3 region has 15 residues. Germline CDR1 MDHEN, CDR2 SYDVKM. The CDR3 coding sequence is TGTGCCAGCAGCGGGGGACTAGCGGGGAGGTGGACCCAGTACTTC. This gives the protein CASSGGLAGRWTQYF.

The chain uses TRBV5-1 and TRBJ2-2; maybe TRBD2 (5 bases). The CDR3 consists of 13 residues. V was trimmed by 4 bases and J by 5 bases, leaving 9 bases between them. Germline CDR1 and CDR2: SGHRS and YFSETQ. The CDR3 sequence: CASSTTGTGELFF. The CDR3 region has the DNA TGCGCCAGCAGCACGACGGGAACCGGGGAGCTGTTTTTT.

This chain connects TRBV5-1 to TRBJ2-6; D is perhaps TRBD1 or TRBD2 (6 bases each). The CDR3 loop spans 17 amino acids. The germline V and J ends were trimmed by 0 bases and 0 bases, with 10 bases remaining between them. Germline loops: CDR1 SGHRS, CDR2 YFSETQ. DNA for the CDR3: TGCGCCAGCAGCTTGGACGGGGGCTTCTCTGGGGCCAACGTCCTGACTTTC. The encoded protein is CASSLDGGFSGANVLTF.

This clone came up a few times. The rearrangement uses TRBV7-2 and TRBJ1-2; D call uncertain. The CDR3 runs 13 residues. V dropped 5 bases and J dropped 1 base, with 8 bases sitting between them. Germline CDR1 and CDR2: SGHTA and FQGNSA. In nucleotides, the CDR3 is TGTGCCAGCAGCCCCTCACGTAACTATGGCTACACCTTC. Protein product: CASSPSRNYGYTF.

The rearrangement links TRBV5-1 to TRBJ2-1; TRBD2 matches 8 bases. Germline trimming cut 4 bases from V and 4 bases from J; bases unmatched to any gene: 10. The CDR3 is 16 residues long. The V gene's germline CDR1 is SGHRS and CDR2 YFSETQ. This CDR3 is CASSIGTSLGYNEQFF. The CDR3 nucleotides are TGCGCCAGCAGCATAGGGACTAGTTTAGGGTACAATGAGCAGTTCTTC.

The V and J genes are TRBV4-3 and TRBJ1-6, with D perhaps TRBD1 (6 bases). Germline V CDR1 and CDR2: LGHNA, YSLEER. This CDR3 is built from 15 residues. V lost 3 bases, J lost 6 bases, and 12 bases lay in between. The DNA of the CDR3 is TGCGCCAGCAGCCAGAAAGGGGGATTTAATTCACCCCTCCACTTT. This gives the protein CASSQKGGFNSPLHF.

V and J are TRBV9 and TRBJ2-5; TRBD1 aligns across 11 bases. CDR1 is SGDLS, CDR2 YYNGEE, per germline. With V trimmed by 0 bases and J by 4 bases, 2 bases remained unmatched. The CDR3 is 15 residues long. The DNA of the CDR3 is TGTGCCAGCAGCGTAGTCGGGACAGGGGGAGAGACCCAGTACTTC. This gives the protein CASSVVGTGGETQYF.

The CDR3 region has the DNA TGTGCCAGCAGCCAAGTTCCTCTAGCCAAAAACATTCAGTACTTC. Its protein is CASSQVPLAKNIQYF. The chain combines TRBV4-2 with TRBJ2-4, with D unclear. The CDR3 is 15 residues long. V was cut by 1 base and J by 0 bases, with 7 bases left in between. From germline, CDR1 is LGHNA and CDR2 YNFKEQ.

The CDR3 here is CAISPSGGNTDTQYF. DNA of the CDR3: TGTGCCATCAGTCCTAGCGGGGGAAACACAGATACGCAGTATTTT. The chain recombines TRBV10-3 with TRBJ2-3; 10 bases line up with TRBD2. Germline V CDR1 and CDR2: ENHRY, SYGVKD. CDR3 length: 15 residues. With V trimmed by 5 bases and J by 2 bases, 4 bases remained unmatched.

The chain links TRBV7-2 to TRBJ2-1, with D possibly being TRBD2 (6 bases). V was clipped by 6 bases and J by 6 bases, with 18 bases between them. This CDR3 spans 15 amino acids. CDR1 and CDR2 from the germline V gene are SGHTA and FQGNSA. Here the CDR3 reads CASRDPIYGSNEQFF. For the CDR3, the DNA is TGTGCCAGCAGAGATCCCATTTACGGGAGCAATGAGCAGTTCTTC.

The chain uses TRBV4-2 and TRBJ2-1, with 7 nucleotides matching TRBD1. The CDR3 contains 12 residues. V shed 0 bases and J 12 bases; nucleotides not matched to a gene: 2. CDR1 and CDR2 from the germline V gene are LGHNA and YNFKEQ. This chain's CDR3 is CASSQEGQRQFF. In DNA form, the CDR3 reads TGTGCCAGCAGCCAAGAGGGACAGCGGCAGTTCTTC.

This clone appeared a few times. The chain carries TRBV9 and TRBJ2-3; 9 bases match TRBD2. V gave up 2 bases and J gave up 6 bases; unmatched junction bases: 4. The CDR3 runs to 14 residues. Germline loops: CDR1 SGDLS, CDR2 YYNGEE. The CDR3 bases are TGTGCCAGCAGCGTTGGCGGGGGGGACGATACGCAGTATTTT. Protein product: CASSVGGGDDTQYF.

The CDR3 DNA sequence: TGTGCCAGTAGCCCTTGGGTAGCGGCCGGGGAGCTGTTTTTT. Encoded protein: CASSPWVAAGELFF. V usage is TRBV19 and J usage is TRBJ2-2, with D possibly being TRBD2 (6 bases). The CDR3 sequence is 14 residues long. CDR1 is LNHDA, CDR2 SQIVND, per germline (reference sequence). The V end was cut by 6 bases, the J end by 6 bases, with 14 bases between.

This clone has only a few counts. Additional DNA sequences in this sample encode the identical CDR3. The V call is TRBV7-9, the J call TRBJ1-1; 8 bases align to TRBD1. J lost 5 bases, V lost 3 bases, and 2 bases had no gene match. Germline values: CDR1 SEHNR, CDR2 FQNEAQ (reference sequence). This CDR3 spans 13 amino acids. CDR3 sequence (DNA): TGTGCCAGCAGCTTTACAGGGGGGACTGAAGCTTTCTTT. Encoded protein: CASSFTGGTEAFF.

CDR3 DNA sequence: TGTGCCTGTGGAAGGGCGGGACCGAGCTATGGCTACACCTTC. This codes for CACGRAGPSYGYTF. The rearrangement links TRBV30 to TRBJ1-2, with D possibly matching TRBD1 (5 bases). The germline V gene encodes CDR1 GTSNPN and CDR2 SVGIG (reference sequence). V lost 6 bases and J 4 bases, leaving 18 bases between the germline ends. The CDR3 sequence is 14 residues long.

This clone showed up just a few times. This rearrangement joins TRBV7-3 to TRBJ2-5, with a weak D call TRBD2 (5 bases). V was cut by 0 bases and J by 7 bases, with 15 bases left in between. The CDR3 extends over 15 amino acids. Germline CDR1 SGHTA, CDR2 FQGTGA. CDR3 amino acids: CASSLTSGEKGTQYF. As DNA, the CDR3 is TGTGCCAGCAGCTTAACGTCCGGGGAAAAGGGGACCCAGTACTTC.

This clone has just a few counts. Other nucleotide sequences from this sample produce the same CDR3. V usage is TRBV20-1 and J usage is TRBJ1-1; D ambiguous. The CDR3 has 11 amino acids. Germline lookup yields CDR1 DFQATT and CDR2 SNEGSKA (reference sequence). Trimming took 3 bases from V and 4 from J, leaving 6 bases between them. CDR3 loop: CSASRGTEAFF. Here the CDR3 DNA reads TGCAGTGCTAGTCGCGGCACTGAAGCTTTCTTT.

V is TRBV5-1 and J is TRBJ2-7; TRBD1 matches at 8 bases. The J segment lost 3 bases and the V segment lost 2 bases, leaving 4 bases of the junction unmatched. This CDR3 has 14 amino acids. Germline V CDR1 and CDR2: SGHRS, YFSETQ. CDR3 nucleotide sequence: TGCGCCAGCAGCTTTACTACAGGGGGCTACGAGCAGTACTTC. It codes for CASSFTTGGYEQYF.

The chain joins TRBV6-6 to TRBJ2-7, with a tentative D call TRBD1 (6 bases). The CDR3 spans 15 residues. Germline-derived CDR1 and CDR2 are MNHNY and SVGAGI (reference sequence). V gave up 7 bases and J gave up 3 bases, with 19 bases separating them. This chain's CDR3 is CASTDWAGVGYEQYF. The CDR3 nucleotides are TGTGCCAGCACCGACTGGGCAGGGGTGGGCTACGAGCAGTACTTC.

Only a few counts were recorded for this clone. The V gene is TRBV10-3, the J gene TRBJ2-7; D unclear. The CDR3 totals 15 residues. Germline V gives CDR1 ENHRY, CDR2 SYGVKD. V was trimmed by 1 base and J by 1 base, leaving 11 bases between them. The CDR3: CAISELFQRSYEQYF. The DNA for the CDR3 is TGTGCCATCAGTGAGTTATTCCAGAGATCCTACGAGCAGTACTTC.

Here the CDR3 DNA reads TGTGCCAGCAGTTACCGGACTAGCCGAACAGATACGCAGTATTTT. It is translated as CASSYRTSRTDTQYF. V and J are TRBV28 and TRBJ2-3; 8 bases fit TRBD2. Germline values: CDR1 MDHEN, CDR2 SYDVKM. The V segment lost 4 bases and the J segment 3 bases; nucleotides outside the gene matches: 6. The CDR3 runs to 15 residues.

This clone was seen only a few times. The chain has TRBV4-2 and TRBJ2-2; 9 bases match TRBD2. Germline V gene sequence: CDR1 LGHNA, CDR2 YNFKEQ. The CDR3 covers 17 residues. Germline trimming cut 2 bases from V and 6 bases from J; bases unmatched to any gene: 10. The CDR3 bases are TGTGCCAGCAGCCAAACCACCCTAGCGGGAAGAGCCGGGGAGCTGTTTTTT. Protein sequence: CASSQTTLAGRAGELFF.